The present TCR beta chain was sequenced within a study of T cells expressing NK-cell markers. Study-level points and caveats: The CD3+CD56-NKG2C+ fraction of several donors was also led by these clonotypes. Certain NKG2C+ T cell clones were expanded, and their HCMV specificity remained unclear. Dominant NKG2C+ clonotypes in roughly 6 donors made up about 1.0-7.0% of CD8+ T cells.

Turning to this clonotype: Its specificity is unknown.

Following a re-call of the 5' RACE reads, TCRdb has one entry per CDR3 protein and lacks DNA. The specimen's table records approximately 550,000 distinct CDR3 sequences. CDR1 and CDR2 (germline): MNHEY, SVGEGT. The CDR3 is 14 amino acids. V and J are TRBV6-2 or TRBV6-3 and TRBJ2-7; TCRdb gives TRBD1 as the D gene, but with no DNA this cannot be confirmed. The source of this sequence is a man aged 18 to 30 in good health. The sample was blood T cells: a sorted CD56 or NKG2C T cell subset, CD4+ or CD8+ T cells, or bulk PBMC T cells (not recorded which). The CDR3 reads CASSYSDREYEQYF.